This is a list of T cell receptor beta chains from one sample in a study of cytomegalovirus exposure and HLA in healthy donors. TCRdb's copy holds only in-frame clones and misses some; the assay was immunoSEQ multiplex PCR. The repertoire holds roughly 110,000 clones, approximately 85% seen once, with about 1.5% in the top ten. Specimen: PBMCs. Receptors originate from a man aged 45-65 years in good health and CMV-seronegative. The CDR3 runs from the conserved cysteine through the conserved F or W. A D gene is named only where the DNA matches it firmly.

CDR3 DNA,CDR3 protein,D gene,J gene,V gene
TGCGCCAGCAGCCAAGACCTGGCGGGGAACACTGAAGCTTTCTTT,CASSQDLAGNTEAFF,NA,TRBJ1-1,TRBV4-3
TGTGCCAGTAGTATAGAGCAGAGGGATGAAAAACTGTTTTTT,CASSIEQRDEKLFF,NA,TRBJ1-4,TRBV19
TGCGCCAGCAGTGATGGAGTTTTACCAGATGGCTACACCTTC,CASSDGVLPDGYTF,NA,TRBJ1-2,TRBV10-1
TGTGCCAGTAGTATAACGTCTGTAGAGATCTCTCATGGCTACACCTTC,CASSITSVEISHGYTF,NA,TRBJ1-2,TRBV19
TGTGCCAGCAGCCACGATGGGCTATCCTACAATGAGCAGTTCTTC,CASSHDGLSYNEQFF,NA,TRBJ2-1,TRBV5-5
TGTGCCAGCAGTTACTCGCAGGGGGCGCTCAACACTGAAGCTTTCTTT,CASSYSQGALNTEAFF,TRBD1,TRBJ1-1,TRBV6-5
TGTGCCAGCAGCTATGGGACAGGTTACTTAGATCAGCCCCAGCATTTT,CASSYGTGYLDQPQHF,TRBD1,TRBJ1-5,TRBV5-6
TGCGCCAGCGCAACTAGCGGGGACACAGATACGCAGTATTTT,CASATSGDTDTQYF,TRBD2,TRBJ2-3,TRBV10-1
TGTGCCAGCAGCCGACAAGCCAACAGGGATCGGGGCTACACCTTC,CASSRQANRDRGYTF,NA,TRBJ1-2,TRBV14
TGTGCCAGCAGCCTAGCGGGGGGCCTCTATGAGCAGTTCTTC,CASSLAGGLYEQFF,TRBD2,TRBJ2-1,TRBV6-1
TGTGCCAGCAGCTTAGTAGGGGCAGGGGGAGCGTTGGAGCAGTACTTC,CASSLVGAGGALEQYF,TRBD1,TRBJ2-7,TRBV7-2
TGCGCCAGCGGGGAGGAACAAAATTCACCCCTCCACTTT,CASGEEQNSPLHF,NA,TRBJ1-6,TRBV5-1
TGTGCCAGCAGGAAGGACAGGGGGGCTGACTTC,CASRKDRGADF,TRBD1,TRBJ2-5,TRBV6-4
TGTGCCAGCAATCGAGCCGGGACTCCGAACACTGAAGCTTTCTTT,CASNRAGTPNTEAFF,NA,TRBJ1-1,TRBV6-5